This T cell receptor (beta chain) stems from a study of response to subunit inactivated influenza vaccine. Findings and limits, study-wide: Authors suggested few new T cells are recruited by each seasonal influenza vaccination.

This clonotype was counted at least ten times. The antigen is undetermined. TCRdb processed the RT-PCR reads anew with MiXCR; each CDR3 protein has one entry. The sample shows over 800,000 distinct CDR3 sequences, approximately 22% of them seen only once. Germline V gene data show CDR1 as SEHNR and CDR2 as FQNEAQ (reference sequence). V gave up 4 bases and J gave up 3 bases, with 18 bases separating them. This CDR3 comprises 16 residues. The rearrangement joins TRBV7-9 to TRBJ1-2; D is unresolved. Specimen: PBMCs from blood, collected around 5 days after vaccination. The receptor comes from a man aged 50-60 years who received an inactivated influenza vaccine. CDR3 residues: CASSSLYFSPDYGYTF. The CDR3 nucleotides read TGTGCCAGCAGCTCACTTTATTTTTCCCCCGACTATGGCTACACCTTC.